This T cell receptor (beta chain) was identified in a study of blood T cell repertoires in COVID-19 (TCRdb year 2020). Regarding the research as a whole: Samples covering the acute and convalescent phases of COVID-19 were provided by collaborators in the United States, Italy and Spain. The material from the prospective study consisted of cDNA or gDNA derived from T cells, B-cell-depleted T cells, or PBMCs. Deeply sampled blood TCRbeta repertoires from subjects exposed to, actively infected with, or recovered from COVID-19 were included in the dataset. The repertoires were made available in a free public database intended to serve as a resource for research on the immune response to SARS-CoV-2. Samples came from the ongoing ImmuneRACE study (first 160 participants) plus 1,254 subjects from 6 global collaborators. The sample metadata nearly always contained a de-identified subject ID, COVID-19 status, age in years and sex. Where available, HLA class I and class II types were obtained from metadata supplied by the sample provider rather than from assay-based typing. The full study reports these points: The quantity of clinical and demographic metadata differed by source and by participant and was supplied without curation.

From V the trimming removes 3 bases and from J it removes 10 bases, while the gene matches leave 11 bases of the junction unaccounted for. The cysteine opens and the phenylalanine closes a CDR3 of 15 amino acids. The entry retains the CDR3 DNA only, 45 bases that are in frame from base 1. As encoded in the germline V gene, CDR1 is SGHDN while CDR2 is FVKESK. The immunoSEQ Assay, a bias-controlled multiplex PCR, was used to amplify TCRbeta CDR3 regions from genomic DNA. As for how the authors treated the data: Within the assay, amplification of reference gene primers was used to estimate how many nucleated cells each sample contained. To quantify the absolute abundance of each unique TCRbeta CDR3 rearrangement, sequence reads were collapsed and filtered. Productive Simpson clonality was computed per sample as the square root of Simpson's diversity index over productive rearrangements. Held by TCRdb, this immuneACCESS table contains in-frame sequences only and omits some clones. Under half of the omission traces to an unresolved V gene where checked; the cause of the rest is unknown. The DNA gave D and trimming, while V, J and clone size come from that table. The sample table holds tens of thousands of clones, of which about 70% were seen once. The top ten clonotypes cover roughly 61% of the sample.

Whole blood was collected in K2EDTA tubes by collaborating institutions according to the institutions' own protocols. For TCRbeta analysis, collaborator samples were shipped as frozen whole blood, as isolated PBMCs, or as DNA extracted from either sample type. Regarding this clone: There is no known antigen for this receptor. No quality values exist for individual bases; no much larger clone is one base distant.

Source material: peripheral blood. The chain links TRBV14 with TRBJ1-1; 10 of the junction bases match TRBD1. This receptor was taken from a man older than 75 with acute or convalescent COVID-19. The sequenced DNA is TGTGCCAGCAGCCACTTTGGGACAGGGGAAAAGGGAGCTTTCTTT. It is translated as CASSHFGTGEKGAFF.